This T cell receptor (beta chain) emerged from a study of T cell responses to AZD1222 COVID-19 vaccine. General study findings and limits: Donor demographics were predominantly white British with a female majority; clonal diversity may be underestimated. Baseline serostatus was positive in only a handful of AZD1222 recipients. Repertoires were sampled only after the peak T cell response.

Sequencing used immunoSEQ multiplex PCR; TCRdb keeps in-frame clones, though not all of them. The sample shows 69,000 or so clones, nearly 90% of them seen only once. Worth noting for this clone: Antigen unknown.

The sequencing here drew on peripheral blood, taken 28 days after the second AZD1222 dose. The clonotype was recovered from an adult who received the AZD1222 COVID-19 vaccine.

In DNA form, the CDR3 reads TGCGCCAGCAGCCTAGGACAGGGGGAAGATACGCAGTATTTT. Translation gives CASSLGQGEDTQYF. The rearrangement joins TRBV5-1 to TRBJ2-3; 10 nucleotides align to TRBD1. There are 14 residues in the CDR3. The V gene end was trimmed by 4 bases and the J gene end by 5 bases; junction bases not matched to a gene: 4. Germline V gene sequence: CDR1 SGHRS, CDR2 YFSETQ.